This T cell receptor beta chain was profiled in a study of blood T cell repertoires in COVID-19. Study overall: COVID-19 samples collected from the United States, Italy and Spain covered acute and convalescent phases. PBMCs, B-cell-depleted T cells, or T cells provided the cDNA or gDNA that made up the material.

In the source study's methods: From reference gene primer amplification, estimates of nucleated cell counts were derived. The assay was immunoSEQ multiplex PCR, and TCRdb's table has in-frame clones only and misses some. Clonal size and the V and J genes are those of that table, whereas D and trimming came from the DNA. The sample contains about 24,000 clones, about 91% of which appear only once. This clone was recorded only once. The CDR3 sequence is 13 residues long. The germline CDR1 and CDR2 sequences are KGHDR and SFDVKD. J was trimmed by 4 bases and V by 7 bases; bases with no gene match: 3. The source material was peripheral blood. The origin of this receptor is a human donor in a cohort sampled during active COVID-19. The gene calls are TRBV24-1 and TRBJ2-1, with 7 bases lining up with TRBD2. The CDR3 protein is CATSRGGYNEQFF. Here the CDR3 DNA reads TGTGCCACCAGCCGCGGGGGATACAATGAGCAGTTCTTC.